This paragraph covers one TCR beta chain sequence. Trimming took 5 bases from V and 1 from J, leaving 9 bases between them. Germline V gives CDR1 MNHEY, CDR2 SMNVEV (reference sequence). This CDR3 is 13 amino acids long. The table came from immunoSEQ multiplex PCR; TCRdb's copy has only in-frame clones and leaves some out. Here the sample spans a few hundred thousand clones, 95% being singletons. The data were taken from a study of shared T cell receptors in the human thymus. The rearrangement uses TRBV27 and TRBJ2-7, with D hard to call. Sequences were obtained from thymocytes. The receptor's source is a human donor. This CDR3 is CASSLARSYEQYF. The CDR3 DNA follows: TGTGCCAGCAGTCTCGCTCGGTCCTACGAGCAGTACTTC.